This TCR beta chain was captured by sequencing in a study of tumor and adjacent non-tumor tissue in lung cancer. Study as a whole: Patients were aged roughly 31 to 76, ten or so men and roughly 5 women, stage I to III.

No cell sorting was done before RNA was extracted from the tissue. Three rounds of nested PCR, following a modified ARM-PCR protocol, produced the TCRbeta library. Using its own MiXCR run on the multiplex PCR reads, TCRdb lists one record per CDR3 protein. The repertoire includes some 77,000 distinct CDR3 sequences, around 70% of them detected once, and approximately 12% sits in the top ten. Worth noting for this clonotype: Germline and junction disagree at one end, which may indicate a read error.

The CDR3 extends over 11 amino acids. The germline V gene has CDR1 MNHNS and CDR2 SASEGT. Sequenced: lung tumor tissue. This TCR derives from a woman in her 70s with non-small cell lung cancer. The chain recombines TRBV6-1 with TRBJ1-1; D gene unclear. CDR3 bases: TGCGCCAACAGTGAGTCCCGGGGAGCTTTCTTT. Translation: CANSESRGAFF.